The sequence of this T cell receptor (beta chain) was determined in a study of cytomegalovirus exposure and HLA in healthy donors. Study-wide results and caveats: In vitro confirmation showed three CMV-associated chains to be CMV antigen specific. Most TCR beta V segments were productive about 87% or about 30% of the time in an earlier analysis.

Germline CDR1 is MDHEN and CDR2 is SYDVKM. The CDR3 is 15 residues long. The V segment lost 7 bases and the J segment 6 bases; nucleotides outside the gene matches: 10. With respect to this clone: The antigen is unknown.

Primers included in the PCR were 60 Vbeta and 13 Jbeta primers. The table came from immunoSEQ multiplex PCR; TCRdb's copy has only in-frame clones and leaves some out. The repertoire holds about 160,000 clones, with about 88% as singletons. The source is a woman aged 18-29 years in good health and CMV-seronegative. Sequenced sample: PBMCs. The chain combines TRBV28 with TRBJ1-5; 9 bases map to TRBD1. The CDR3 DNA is TGTGCCAGCATATCTCCACAGGGGGCCGGTCAGCCCCAGCATTTT. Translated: CASISPQGAGQPQHF.